This is a list of T cell receptor beta chains from one sample in a study of preoperative IRX-2 immunotherapy in early breast cancer. Method: immunoSEQ multiplex PCR; TCRdb's copy keeps in-frame clones and lacks some. The sample holds 20,000 to 30,000 clones; roughly 75% are singletons and the top ten take 6% to 8%. Sequencing was performed on lymph node tissue, taken after IRX-2 immunotherapy. These receptor sequences come from a human donor with breast cancer. Both conserved end residues are part of each CDR3. D genes are given only for firm matches.

d_gene | j_gene | v_gene | len | CDR3aa
NA | TRBJ2-3 | TRBV28 | 14 | CASRAYLSTDTQYF
NA | TRBJ1-2 | TRBV19 | 15 | CASSIDRRENYGYTF
TRBD1 | TRBJ2-1 | TRBV10-2 | 15 | CASSDRGLSYNEQFF
NA | TRBJ1-2 | TRBV6-8 | 12 | CASSDGFYGYTF
TRBD1 | TRBJ2-1 | TRBV10-1 | 14 | CASSERQGAGEQFF
NA | TRBJ1-5 | TRBV19 | 16 | CASNTFGWDSNQPQHF
NA | TRBJ1-1 | TRBV7-7 | 17 | CASSLEIGQGGNTEAFF
TRBD1 | TRBJ2-7 | TRBV10-2 | 13 | CASSENRGYEQYF
TRBD2 | TRBJ2-1 | TRBV10-2 | 17 | CASNGLTSAKTYNEQFF
NA | TRBJ1-1 | TRBV11-3 | 15 | CASSLFSSRNTEAFF
TRBD2 | TRBJ2-1 | TRBV28 | 15 | CASTRSGRNYNEQFF
NA | TRBJ1-3 | TRBV7-5 | 15 | CASSLEGLIANTIYF
NA | TRBJ2-3 | TRBV11-3 | 14 | CASSLRPHTDTQYF
NA | TRBJ2-1 | TRBV11-3 | 15 | CASSLEESSYNEQFF
TRBD2 | TRBJ2-1 | TRBV7-6 | 14 | CASSLLAGEREQFF
TRBD2 | TRBJ2-1 | TRBV6-8 | 13 | CASSYSASGEQFF
NA | TRBJ2-2 | TRBV11-3 | 15 | CASSLFQGPSGELFF
NA | TRBJ2-5 | TRBV18 | 13 | CASSPPAEETQYF
NA | TRBJ2-7 | TRBV30 | 14 | CAWSVWGATYEQYF
TRBD1 | TRBJ1-1 | TRBV29-1 | 14 | CSVIPGQRGTEAFF
NA | TRBJ2-1 | TRBV28 | 14 | CASSLSAGGWEQFF
NA | TRBJ1-5 | TRBV6-8 | 13 | CASSEWSNQPQHF
NA | TRBJ2-3 | TRBV30 | 12 | CARAGGADTQYF
TRBD2 | TRBJ2-1 | TRBV23-1 | 18 | CASSQDSPTSGVYNEQFF
NA | TRBJ2-6 | TRBV11-3 | 14 | CASTFIAGANVLTF
TRBD1 | TRBJ2-7 | TRBV29-1 | 13 | CSVSRTGGYEQYF
NA | TRBJ2-7 | TRBV15 | 15 | CATSRDRGPHYEQYF
NA | TRBJ2-1 | TRBV14 | 16 | CASSQDPDDSYNEQFF
NA | TRBJ2-7 | TRBV11-3 | 15 | CASSLSTGPNYEQYF
NA | TRBJ1-1 | TRBV28 | 14 | CASGETALNTEAFF
NA | TRBJ2-1 | TRBV2 | 14 | CASSESRSYNEQFF
NA | TRBJ2-6 | TRBV19 | 17 | CASSIGPHTAGANVLTF
TRBD1 | TRBJ2-7 | TRBV15 | 16 | CATSSPRGTGGYEQYF
TRBD1 | TRBJ2-2 | TRBV5-1 | 14 | CASSLGTGSGELFF
NA | TRBJ1-4 | TRBV6-8 | 17 | CASSPTPASATNEKLFF
NA | TRBJ2-3 | TRBV11-3 | 15 | CASSLDQLSTDTQYF
NA | TRBJ1-1 | TRBV6-8 | 15 | CASSLTGPANTEAFF
NA | TRBJ2-1 | TRBV11-3 | 15 | CASTHDWFPGNEQFF
TRBD1 | TRBJ2-7 | TRBV19 | 16 | CASSSKTGGFDHEQYF
TRBD1 | TRBJ1-2 | TRBV5-1 | 14 | CASSLAEGAYGYTF
NA | TRBJ2-6 | TRBV7-1 | 15 | CASSPQSSGANVLTF
NA | TRBJ2-7 | TRBV7-6 | 16 | CASSLGVKGPSYEQYF
TRBD1 | TRBJ1-3 | TRBV6-8 | 13 | CASRPGQGNTIYF
NA | TRBJ2-1 | TRBV14 | 16 | CASSHDLLSNYNEQFF
NA | TRBJ2-7 | TRBV1 | 16 | CASSPTVTGYPYEQYF
TRBD1 | TRBJ1-1 | TRBV5-1 | 14 | CASSLSDRVTEAFF
TRBD2 | TRBJ2-7 | TRBV6-8 | 15 | CASSEGTSGTYEQYF
NA | TRBJ1-2 | TRBV11-3 | 14 | CASSRPRENYGYTF
TRBD2 | TRBJ2-7 | TRBV28 | 14 | CASQVGGSRYEQYF
TRBD1 | TRBJ1-2 | TRBV28 | 15 | CASSLGDREVGGYTF
NA | TRBJ2-2 | TRBV19 | 13 | CASTQFSAGELFF
TRBD1 | TRBJ1-1 | TRBV14 | 15 | CASSPRDRGWIGAFF
NA | TRBJ1-5 | TRBV19 | 11 | CSAGVNQPQHF
NA | TRBJ1-1 | TRBV19 | 18 | CASSPRAPRGKEDTEAFF
NA | TRBJ2-7 | TRBV11-3 | 15 | CASSLVSGAGYEQYF
NA | TRBJ2-7 | TRBV29-1 | 14 | CSATGRGANYEQYF